This TCR beta chain was retrieved from a study of response to subunit inactivated influenza vaccine. TCRdb recomputed calls from the RT-PCR reads with MiXCR, one row per CDR3 protein. The table includes roughly 670,000 distinct CDR3 sequences, about 14% detected once. The CDR3 extends over 15 amino acids. Germline V gene data show CDR1 as DFQATT and CDR2 as SNEGSKA (reference sequence). The V end was cut by 6 bases, the J end by 0 bases, with 14 bases between. The starting material was PBMCs from blood, obtained 14 days before vaccination. This clonotype was obtained from a man in his forties or fifties who received an inactivated influenza vaccine. V gene TRBV20-1 combines with J gene TRBJ1-4, with D tentatively TRBD1 (5 bases). The CDR3 loop is CSAAGGVATNEKLFF. The CDR3 nucleotides are TGCAGTGCCGCCGGGGGTGTCGCAACTAATGAAAAACTGTTTTTT.